This TCR beta chain is from a study of T cell changes during pregnancy in multiple sclerosis. Sequencing used immunoSEQ multiplex PCR; TCRdb keeps in-frame clones, though not all of them. The sample carries 90,000 to 120,000 clones, around 94% recorded once. The sequence was collected from a female donor with multiple sclerosis, enrolled in a pregnancy study. The specimen comprised peripheral blood, sampled in the second trimester of pregnancy.

CDR3 sequence (DNA): TGTGCCTGGAGCACCTGGTGGGGGACTAGCGGAAAGGCGGGAACCGGGGAGCTGTTTTTT. Translation gives CAWSTWWGTSGKAGTGELFF. The J gene is TRBJ2-2, the V gene TRBV30; 11 bases align to TRBD2. Germline CDR1 GTSNPN, CDR2 SVGIG (reference sequence). Trimming took 3 bases from V and 5 from J; bases not matched to a gene: 20. This CDR3 spans 20 amino acids.